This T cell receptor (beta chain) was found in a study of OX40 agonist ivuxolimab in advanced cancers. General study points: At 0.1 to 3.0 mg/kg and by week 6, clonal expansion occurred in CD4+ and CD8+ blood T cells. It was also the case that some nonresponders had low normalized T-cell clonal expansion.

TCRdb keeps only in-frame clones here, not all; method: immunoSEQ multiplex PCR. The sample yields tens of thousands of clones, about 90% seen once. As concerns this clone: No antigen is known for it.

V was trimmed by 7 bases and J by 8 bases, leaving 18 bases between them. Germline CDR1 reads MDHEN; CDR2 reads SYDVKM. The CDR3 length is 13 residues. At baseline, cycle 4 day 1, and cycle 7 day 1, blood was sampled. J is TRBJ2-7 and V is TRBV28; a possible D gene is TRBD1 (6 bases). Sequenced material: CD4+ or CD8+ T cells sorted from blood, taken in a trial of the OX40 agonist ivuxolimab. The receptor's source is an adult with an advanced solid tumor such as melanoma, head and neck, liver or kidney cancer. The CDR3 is CASMQGHFPQQYF. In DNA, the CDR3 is TGTGCCAGCATGCAGGGACATTTTCCCCAGCAGTACTTC.